This T cell receptor (beta chain) was found in a study of Tregs in tolerant kidney transplant recipients. With respect to this clone: No antigen is known for it. Other DNA sequences in this specimen translate into the identical CDR3.

Study findings and constraints: Donor-specific Treg expansion exceeded global Treg expansion in tolerant patients, suggesting antigen drive.

Unstimulated regulatory T cells (CD4+CD25+CD127-), CD4+CD25- non-regulatory cells, CD4 and CD8 cells were FACS-sorted from thawed PBMCs. TCRdb keeps only in-frame clones here, not all; method: immunoSEQ multiplex PCR. Counted here are 98,000 or so clones, around 89% occurring once; the ten biggest clones make up roughly 0.35%. Specimen: CD4+ T cells from blood, collected before the transplant. The sequence was collected from a human donor who received a combined kidney and bone marrow transplant.

The CDR3 DNA follows: TGTGCCAGCAGTTCCAGGGTAGGGGGCTCCTACGAGCAGTACTTC. Amino acids: CASSSRVGGSYEQYF. The chain uses TRBV28 and TRBJ2-7, with D maybe TRBD1 (6 bases). Germline V CDR1 and CDR2: MDHEN, SYDVKM. This CDR3 contains 15 residues. The V and J ends lost 4 bases and 0 bases respectively, with 13 bases between them.